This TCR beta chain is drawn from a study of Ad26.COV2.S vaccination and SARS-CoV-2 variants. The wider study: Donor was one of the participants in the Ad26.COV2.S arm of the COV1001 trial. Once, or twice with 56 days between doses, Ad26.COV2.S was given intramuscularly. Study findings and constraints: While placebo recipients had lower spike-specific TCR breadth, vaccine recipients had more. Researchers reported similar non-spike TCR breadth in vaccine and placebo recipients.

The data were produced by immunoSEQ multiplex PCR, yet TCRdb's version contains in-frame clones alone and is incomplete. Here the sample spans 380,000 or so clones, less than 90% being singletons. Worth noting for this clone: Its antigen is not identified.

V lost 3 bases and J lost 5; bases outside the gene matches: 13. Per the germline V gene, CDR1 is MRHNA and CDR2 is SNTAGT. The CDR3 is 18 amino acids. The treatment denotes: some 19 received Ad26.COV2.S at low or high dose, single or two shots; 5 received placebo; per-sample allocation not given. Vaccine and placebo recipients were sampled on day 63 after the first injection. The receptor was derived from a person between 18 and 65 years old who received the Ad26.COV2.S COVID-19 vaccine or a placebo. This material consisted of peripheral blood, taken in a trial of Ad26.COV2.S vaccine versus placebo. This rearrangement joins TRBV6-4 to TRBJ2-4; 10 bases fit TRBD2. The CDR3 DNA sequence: TGTGCCAGCAGTGAGTTACTACTAGCGGGACATGTTGAAAACATTCAGTACTTC. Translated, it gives CASSELLLAGHVENIQYF.